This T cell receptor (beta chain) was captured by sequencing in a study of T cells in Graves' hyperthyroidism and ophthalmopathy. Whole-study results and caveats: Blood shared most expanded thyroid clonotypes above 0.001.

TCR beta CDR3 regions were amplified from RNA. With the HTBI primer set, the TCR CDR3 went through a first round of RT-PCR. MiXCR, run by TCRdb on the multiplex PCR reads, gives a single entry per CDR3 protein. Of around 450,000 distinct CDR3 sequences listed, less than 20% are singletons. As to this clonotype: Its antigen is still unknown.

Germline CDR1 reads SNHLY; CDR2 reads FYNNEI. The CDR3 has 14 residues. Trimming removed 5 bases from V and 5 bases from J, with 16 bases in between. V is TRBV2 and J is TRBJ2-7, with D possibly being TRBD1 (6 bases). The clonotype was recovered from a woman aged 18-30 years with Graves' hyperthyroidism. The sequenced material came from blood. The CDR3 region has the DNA TGTGCCAGCAGTACTGGACAGATTCTCAACGAGCAGTACTTC. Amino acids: CASSTGQILNEQYF.